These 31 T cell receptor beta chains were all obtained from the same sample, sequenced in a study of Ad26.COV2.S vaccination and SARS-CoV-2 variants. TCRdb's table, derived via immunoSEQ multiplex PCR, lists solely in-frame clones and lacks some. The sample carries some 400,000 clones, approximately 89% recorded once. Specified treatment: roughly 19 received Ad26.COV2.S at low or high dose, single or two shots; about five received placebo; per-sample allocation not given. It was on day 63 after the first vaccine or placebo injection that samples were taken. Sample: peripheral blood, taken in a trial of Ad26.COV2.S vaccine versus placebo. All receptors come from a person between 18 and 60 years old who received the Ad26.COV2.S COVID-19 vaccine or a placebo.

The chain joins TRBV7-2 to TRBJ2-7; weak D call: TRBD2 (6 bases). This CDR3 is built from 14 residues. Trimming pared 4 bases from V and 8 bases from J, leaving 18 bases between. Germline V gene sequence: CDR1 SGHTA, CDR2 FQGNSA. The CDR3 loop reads CASSYRDGGYQQYF. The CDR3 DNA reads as TGTGCCAGCAGCTACCGGGACGGGGGATACCAGCAGTACTTC.

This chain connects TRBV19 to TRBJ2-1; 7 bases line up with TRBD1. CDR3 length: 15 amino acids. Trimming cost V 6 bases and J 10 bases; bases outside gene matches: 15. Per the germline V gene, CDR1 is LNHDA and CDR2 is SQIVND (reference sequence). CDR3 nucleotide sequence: TGTGCCAGTAGGGAAACCGGGACAGCTTACCTCGAGCAGTTCTTC. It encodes CASRETGTAYLEQFF. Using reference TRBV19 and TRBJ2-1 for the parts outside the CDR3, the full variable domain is DGGITQSPKYLFRKEGQNVTLSCEQNLNHDAMYWYRQDPGQGLRLIYYSQIVNDFQKGDIAEGYSVSREKKESFPLTVTSAQKNPTAFYLCASRETGTAYLEQFFGPGTRLTVL.

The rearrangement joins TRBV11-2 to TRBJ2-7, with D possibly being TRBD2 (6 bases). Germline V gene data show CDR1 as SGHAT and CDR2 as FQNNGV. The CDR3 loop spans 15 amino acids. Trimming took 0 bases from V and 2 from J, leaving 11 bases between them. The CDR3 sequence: CASSLDFPGAYEQYF. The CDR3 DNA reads TGTGCCAGCAGCTTAGATTTCCCGGGGGCCTACGAGCAGTACTTC.

CDR3 protein: CAWSQGLSLYGYTF. The CDR3 DNA reads TGTGCCTGGAGTCAGGGGTTGTCTTTGTATGGCTACACCTTC. The chain joins TRBV30 to TRBJ1-2; tentatively, D is TRBD1 (6 bases). CDR3 length: 14 residues. The germline CDR1 and CDR2 sequences are GTSNPN and SVGIG (reference sequence). V was trimmed by 2 bases and J by 5 bases, leaving 15 bases between them.

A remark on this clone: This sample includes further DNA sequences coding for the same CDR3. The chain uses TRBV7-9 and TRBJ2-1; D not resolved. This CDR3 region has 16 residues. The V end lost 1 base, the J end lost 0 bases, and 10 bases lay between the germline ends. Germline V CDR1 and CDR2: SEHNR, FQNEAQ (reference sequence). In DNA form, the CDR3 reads TGTGCCAGCAGCTTAGGTGTGGGCAGCTCCTACAATGAGCAGTTCTTC. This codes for CASSLGVGSSYNEQFF.

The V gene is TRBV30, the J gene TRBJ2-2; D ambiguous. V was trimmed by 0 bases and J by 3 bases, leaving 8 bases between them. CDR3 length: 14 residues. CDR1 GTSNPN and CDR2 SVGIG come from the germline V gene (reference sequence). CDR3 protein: CAWSVLLDTGELFF. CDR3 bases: TGTGCCTGGAGTGTACTCTTGGACACCGGGGAGCTGTTTTTT.

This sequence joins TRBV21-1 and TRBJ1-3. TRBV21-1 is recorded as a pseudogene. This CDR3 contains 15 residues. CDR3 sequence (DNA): TGTGCCAGCAGCAAAGTCAGCCACTCTGGAAACACCATATATTTT. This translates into CASSKVSHSGNTIYF.

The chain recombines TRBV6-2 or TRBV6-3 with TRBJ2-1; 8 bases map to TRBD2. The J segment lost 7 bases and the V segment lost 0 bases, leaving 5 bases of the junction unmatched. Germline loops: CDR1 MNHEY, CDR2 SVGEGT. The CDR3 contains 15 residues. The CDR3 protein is CASSYSILAGNEQFF. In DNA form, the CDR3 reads TGTGCCAGCAGTTACTCGATTTTAGCGGGGAATGAGCAGTTCTTC.

The CDR3 sequence: CASSIRRRESEQFF. As DNA, the CDR3 is TGTGCCAGTAGTATACGGCGGCGGGAGTCTGAGCAGTTCTTC. The genes are TRBV19 and TRBJ2-1; 7 positions match TRBD2. The CDR3 runs 14 residues. Germline V CDR1 and CDR2: LNHDA, SQIVND (reference sequence). V gave up 2 bases and J gave up 9 bases; unmatched junction bases: 7.

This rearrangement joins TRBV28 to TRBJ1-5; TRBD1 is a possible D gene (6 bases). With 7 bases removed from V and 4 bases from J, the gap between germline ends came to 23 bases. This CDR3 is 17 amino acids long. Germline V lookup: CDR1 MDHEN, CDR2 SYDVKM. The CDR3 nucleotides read TGTGCCAGCACCGACCCCCCACTCAGCCAGGGGAATCAGCCCCAGCATTTT. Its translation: CASTDPPLSQGNQPQHF.

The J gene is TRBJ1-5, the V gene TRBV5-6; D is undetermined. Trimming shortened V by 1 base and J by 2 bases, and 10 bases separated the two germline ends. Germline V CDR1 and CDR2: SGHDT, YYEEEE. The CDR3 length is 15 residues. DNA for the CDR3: TGTGCCAGCAGCTTGATGGGGTCTGGCAATCAGCCCCAGCATTTT. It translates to CASSLMGSGNQPQHF.

CDR3 nucleotides: TGTGCCAGCACGGAAGGGGCCGTGGTCGGCAATCAGCCCCAGCATTTT. Its translation: CASTEGAVVGNQPQHF. This chain connects TRBV2 to TRBJ1-5, with a weak D call TRBD1 (5 bases). Germline CDR1 and CDR2: SNHLY and FYNNEI. The ends were cut back, 7 bases at V and 2 bases at J, with 18 bases in the middle. The CDR3 is 16 residues long.

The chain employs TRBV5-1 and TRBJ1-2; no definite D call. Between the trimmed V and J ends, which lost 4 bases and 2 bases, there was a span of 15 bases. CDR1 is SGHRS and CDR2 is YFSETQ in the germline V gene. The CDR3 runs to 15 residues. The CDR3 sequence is CASSPQRASNYGYTF. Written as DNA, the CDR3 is TGCGCCAGCAGCCCTCAAAGGGCATCCAACTATGGCTACACCTTC.

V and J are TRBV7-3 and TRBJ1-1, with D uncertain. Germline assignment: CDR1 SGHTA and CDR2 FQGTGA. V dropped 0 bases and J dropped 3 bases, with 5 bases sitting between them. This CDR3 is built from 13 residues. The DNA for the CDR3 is TGTGCCAGCAGCTTAACGGGCTACACTGAAGCTTTCTTT. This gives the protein CASSLTGYTEAFF.

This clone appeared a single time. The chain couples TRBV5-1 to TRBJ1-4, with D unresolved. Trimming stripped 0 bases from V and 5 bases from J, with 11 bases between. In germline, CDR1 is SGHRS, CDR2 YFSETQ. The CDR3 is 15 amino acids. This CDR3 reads CASSLGLILNEKLFF. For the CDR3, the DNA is TGCGCCAGCAGCTTGGGACTGATCTTAAATGAAAAACTGTTTTTT.

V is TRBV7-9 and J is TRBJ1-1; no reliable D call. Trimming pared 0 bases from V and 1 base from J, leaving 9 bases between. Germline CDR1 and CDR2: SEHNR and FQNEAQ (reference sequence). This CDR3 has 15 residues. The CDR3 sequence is CASSLAIGRNTEAFF. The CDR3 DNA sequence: TGTGCCAGCAGCTTAGCGATCGGGAGGAACACTGAAGCTTTCTTT.

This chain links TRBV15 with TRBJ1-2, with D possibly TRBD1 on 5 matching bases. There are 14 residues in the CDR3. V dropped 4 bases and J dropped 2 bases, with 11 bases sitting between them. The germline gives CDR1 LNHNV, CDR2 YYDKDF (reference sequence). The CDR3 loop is CATSITGPNYGYTF. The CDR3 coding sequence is TGTGCCACCAGCATTACAGGACCCAACTATGGCTACACCTTC.

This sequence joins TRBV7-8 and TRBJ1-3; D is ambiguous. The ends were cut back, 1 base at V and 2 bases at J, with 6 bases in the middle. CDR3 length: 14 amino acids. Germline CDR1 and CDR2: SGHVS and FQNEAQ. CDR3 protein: CASSLGAAGNTIYF. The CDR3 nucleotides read TGTGCCAGCAGCTTAGGGGCTGCTGGAAACACCATATATTTT.

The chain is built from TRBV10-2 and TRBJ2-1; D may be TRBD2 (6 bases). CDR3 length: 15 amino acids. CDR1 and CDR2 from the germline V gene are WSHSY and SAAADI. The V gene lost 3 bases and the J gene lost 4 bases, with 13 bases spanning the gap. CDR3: CASSDWTEGYNEQFF. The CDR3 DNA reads TGCGCCAGCAGTGATTGGACGGAGGGATACAATGAGCAGTTCTTC.

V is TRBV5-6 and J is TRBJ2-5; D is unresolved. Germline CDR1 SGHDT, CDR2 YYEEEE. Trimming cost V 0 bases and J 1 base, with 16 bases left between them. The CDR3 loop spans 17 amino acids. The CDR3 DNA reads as TGTGCCAGCAGCTTGGCTGGATCAATGTGGATCCAAGAGACCCAGTACTTC. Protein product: CASSLAGSMWIQETQYF.

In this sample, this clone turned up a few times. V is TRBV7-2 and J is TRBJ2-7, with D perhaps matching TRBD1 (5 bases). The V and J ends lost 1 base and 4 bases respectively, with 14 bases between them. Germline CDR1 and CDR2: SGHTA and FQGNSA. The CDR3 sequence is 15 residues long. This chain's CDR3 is CASSLEYGKGYEQYF. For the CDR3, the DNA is TGTGCCAGCAGCTTAGAGTATGGAAAGGGGTACGAGCAGTACTTC. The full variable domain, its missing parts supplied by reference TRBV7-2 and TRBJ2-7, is GAGVSQSPSNKVTEKGKDVELRCDPISGHTALYWYRQSLGQGLEFLIYFQGNSAPDKSGLPSDRFSAERTGGSVSTLTIQRTQQEDSAVYLCASSLEYGKGYEQYFGPGTRLTVT.

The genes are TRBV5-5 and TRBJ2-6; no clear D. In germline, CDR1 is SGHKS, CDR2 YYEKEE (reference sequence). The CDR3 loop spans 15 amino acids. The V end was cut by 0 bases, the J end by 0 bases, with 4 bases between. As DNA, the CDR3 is TGTGCCAGCAGCTTGGGCCTCTCTGGGGCCAACGTCCTGACTTTC. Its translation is CASSLGLSGANVLTF.

The CDR3 loop reads CASSFAGTSYEQYF. CDR3 sequence (DNA): TGTGCCAGCAGCTTTGCCGGGACTAGCTACGAGCAGTACTTC. The chain joins TRBV7-2 to TRBJ2-7; TRBD2 matches 8 bases. With 3 bases clipped from V and 3 bases from J, the junction kept 4 bases outside the gene matches. CDR3 length: 14 residues. The germline gives CDR1 SGHTA, CDR2 FQGNSA.

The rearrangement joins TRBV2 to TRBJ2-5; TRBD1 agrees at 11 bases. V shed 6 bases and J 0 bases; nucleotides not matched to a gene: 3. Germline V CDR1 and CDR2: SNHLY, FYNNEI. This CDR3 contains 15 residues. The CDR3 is CASSRDRGYQETQYF. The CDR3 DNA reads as TGTGCCAGCAGCCGGGACAGGGGGTACCAAGAGACCCAGTACTTC.

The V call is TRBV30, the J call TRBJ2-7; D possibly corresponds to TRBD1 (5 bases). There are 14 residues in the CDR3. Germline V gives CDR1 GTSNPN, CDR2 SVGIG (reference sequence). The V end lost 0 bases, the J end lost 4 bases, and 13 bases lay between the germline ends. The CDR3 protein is CAWSVSPGQYEQYF. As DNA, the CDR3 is TGTGCCTGGAGTGTATCTCCCGGACAATACGAGCAGTACTTC.

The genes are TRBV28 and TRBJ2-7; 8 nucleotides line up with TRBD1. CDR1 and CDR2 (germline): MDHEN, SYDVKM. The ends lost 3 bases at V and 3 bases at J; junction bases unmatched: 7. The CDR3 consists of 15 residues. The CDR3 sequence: CASSFWVRGHYEQYF. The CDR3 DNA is TGTGCCAGCAGTTTTTGGGTCAGGGGGCACTACGAGCAGTACTTC.

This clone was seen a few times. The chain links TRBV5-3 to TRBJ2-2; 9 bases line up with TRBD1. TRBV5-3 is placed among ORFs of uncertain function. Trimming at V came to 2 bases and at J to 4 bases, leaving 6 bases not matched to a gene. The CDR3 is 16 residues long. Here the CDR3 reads CARSLHRGPGTGELFF. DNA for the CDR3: TGTGCCAGAAGCTTACACAGGGGGCCGGGCACCGGGGAGCTGTTTTTT.

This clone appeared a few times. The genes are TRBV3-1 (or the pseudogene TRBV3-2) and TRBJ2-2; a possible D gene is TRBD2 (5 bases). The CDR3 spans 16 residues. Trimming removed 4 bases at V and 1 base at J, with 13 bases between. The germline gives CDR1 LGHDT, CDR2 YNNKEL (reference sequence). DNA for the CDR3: TGTGCCAGCAGCCCCGAGGGAGAATGGAACACCGGGGAGCTGTTTTTT. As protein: CASSPEGEWNTGELFF.

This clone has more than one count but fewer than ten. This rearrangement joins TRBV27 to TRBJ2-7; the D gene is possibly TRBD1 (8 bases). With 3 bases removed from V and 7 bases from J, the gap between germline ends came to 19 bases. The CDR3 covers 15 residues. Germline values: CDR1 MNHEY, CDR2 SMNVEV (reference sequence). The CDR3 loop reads CASSLSGTGFGEQYF. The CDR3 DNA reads TGTGCCAGCAGTTTGAGCGGGACAGGCTTCGGGGAGCAGTACTTC.

The CDR3 sequence: CASSESLGGQGHYEQYF. The CDR3 DNA reads TGTGCCAGCAGTGAATCGCTGGGGGGACAGGGACACTACGAGCAGTACTTC. The chain carries TRBV25-1 and TRBJ2-7, with 9 bases matching TRBD1. The junction had 10 bases not matched to a gene; V was cut back by 1 base and J by 3 bases. There are 17 residues in the CDR3. Germline CDR1 reads MGHDK; CDR2 reads SYGVNS.

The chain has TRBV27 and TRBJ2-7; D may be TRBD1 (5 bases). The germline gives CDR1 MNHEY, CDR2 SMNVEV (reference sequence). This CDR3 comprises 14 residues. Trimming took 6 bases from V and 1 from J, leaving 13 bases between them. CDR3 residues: CASSVRGPSYEQYF. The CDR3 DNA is TGTGCCAGCAGCGTAAGGGGTCCTTCCTACGAGCAGTACTTC.